A single sample is the source of the 21 T cell receptor beta chains below, sequenced in a study of tissue T cells after allogeneic stem cell transplantation. The protocol was immunoSEQ multiplex PCR, while the TCRdb copy is restricted to in-frame clones and leaves out a portion. The profile shows approximately 5,100 clones, roughly 30% of them singletons. The time point was: mouse harvest day 14 after allogeneic transplant. Each mouse received 10^7 T-cell-depleted marrow cells plus 10^6 splenic CD5+ T cells by tail vein. The sample consisted of skin. These receptors came from a female BALB/c mouse given C57BL/6 T cells with graft-versus-host disease after an allogeneic hematopoietic cell transplant.

This clone was detected only a few times. Gene names are mouse gene names. The read halts 1 residue ahead of the CDR3 end, with the missing end drawn from the germline J gene. The chain recombines TRBV3 with TRBJ2-7, with 10 positions matching TRBD2. The CDR3 runs to 14 residues. Germline V CDR1 and CDR2: SNHLY, FYNGKV (reference sequence). V dropped 5 bases and J dropped 3; count of bases not matched to a gene: 4. Partial CDR3 DNA: TGTGCCAGCAGCGCGGGACTGGGGAACTATGAACAGTAC. This encodes CASSAGLGNYEQY. The full CDR3 protein reads CASSAGLGNYEQYF.

For this clone: Germline and genes here are mouse. The read finishes 1 residue shy of the CDR3 end, and the germline J gene is used to complete it. The chain joins TRBV23 to TRBJ1-1; TRBD1, as called in the table, went unchecked against the DNA. This CDR3 is 14 amino acids long. The germline gives CDR1 KGHTA, CDR2 FQNQQP. The CDR3 protein is CSSSQSQGNTEVFF. The covered CDR3 bases are TGCTCCAGCAGTCAATCGCAGGGAAACACAGAAGTCTTC.

This clone has a handful of counts. The genes and germline here are from mouse. The CDR3 extends 1 residue past the end of the read, so its final part is completed from the germline J gene. The chain carries TRBV14 and TRBJ1-4, with a possible D match to TRBD1 (6 bases). CDR1 is SGHDT, CDR2 FRDEAV, per germline. The V end lost 2 bases, the J end lost 6 bases, and 11 bases lay between the germline ends. This CDR3 has 14 amino acids. The DNA read from the CDR3 is TGTGCCAGCAGTTTAGGGGGGCACCACGAAAGATTATTT. Translated, it gives CASSLGGHHERLF. The whole CDR3 region reads CASSLGGHHERLFF.

Only one count was recorded for this clone. Mouse germline and gene names are used. The read is 1 residue too short to cover the CDR3 end, so that end is filled in from the germline J gene. The rearrangement links TRBV2 to TRBJ2-4; 7 bases are shared with TRBD2. The CDR3 is made up of 15 amino acids. Germline V gene data show CDR1 as LGHNA and CDR2 as YSYQKL. With 0 bases clipped from V and 0 bases from J, the junction kept 0 bases outside the gene matches. The sequenced CDR3 bases are TGTGCCAGCAGCCAAGAGGGGGGGAGTCAAAACACCTTGTAC. Translated, it gives CASSQEGGSQNTLY. The full CDR3 protein is CASSQEGGSQNTLYF. The variable domain in full, completed from reference TRBV2 and TRBJ2-4, reads DPKIIQKPKYLVAVTGSEKILICEQYLGHNAMYWYRQSAKKPLEFMFSYSYQKLMDNQTASSRFQPQSSKKNHLDLQITALKPDDSATYFCASSQEGGSQNTLYFGAGTRLSVL.

On this clone itself: All gene names here are mouse names. The missing CDR3 end, 1 residue past where the read stops, is filled in from the germline J gene. The rearrangement uses TRBV26 and TRBJ2-7, with TRBD1 identical over 8 bases. In germline, CDR1 is KGHPV, CDR2 FQNQEV (reference sequence). After removal of 4 bases from V and 5 bases from J, the junction contained 1 base not matched to a gene. CDR3 length: 12 amino acids. CDR3 bases read: TGTGCCAGCAGTCCACAGGGGGATGAACAGTAC. Translated, it gives CASSPQGDEQY. The complete CDR3 protein is CASSPQGDEQYF.

Notes on this clone: Genes and germline come from the mouse. CDR3 DNA, as far as it was read: TGTGCCAGCAGCTTAGTAGGGGCGCACGAAAGATTATTT. Its translation is CASSLVGAHERLF. The entire CDR3 protein reads CASSLVGAHERLFF. The chain is built from TRBV3 and TRBJ1-4, with D tentatively TRBD1 (5 bases). The read stops 1 residue short of the end of the CDR3; the missing end is completed from the germline J gene. This CDR3 has 14 amino acids. Deletions cut 1 base from V and 6 bases from J, with 9 bases between. Germline V gene lookup returns CDR1 SNHLY and CDR2 FYNGKV (reference sequence).

For this clone: Germline and genes: mouse. The CDR3 end falls 1 residue outside the read, so it is completed with the germline J gene. J is TRBJ1-6 and V is TRBV26; D may be TRBD1 (6 bases). TRBJ1-6 is flagged as an ORF with uncertain function. The V gene's germline CDR1 is KGHPV and CDR2 FQNQEV (reference sequence). V was trimmed by 6 bases and J by 0 bases, leaving 6 bases between them. CDR3 length: 14 amino acids. CDR3 region: CASRQGSYNSPLYF. CDR3 DNA (partial): TGTGCCAGCAGACAGGGTTCCTATAATTCGCCCCTCTAC.

Regarding this clone: The gene names here belong to mouse. Read coverage stops 1 residue before the CDR3 terminus; the germline J gene supplies the remainder. The chain links TRBV24 to TRBJ2-7, with TRBD1 matching 8 bases. Germline CDR1 reads KGHTA; CDR2 reads FRNEEI. The CDR3 is 13 amino acids. The junction had 4 bases not matched to a gene; V was cut back by 2 bases and J by 7 bases. The CDR3 spells CASSLSRGREQYF. The CDR3 bases that were read are TGTGCCAGCAGTCTGAGCAGGGGGCGAGAACAGTAC.

A note on this clone: Gene names denote mouse genes. Read coverage stops 1 residue before the CDR3 terminus; the germline J gene supplies the remainder. The chain couples TRBV26 to TRBJ2-4; the match to TRBD2 covers 10 bases. The ends lost 4 bases at V and 3 bases at J; junction bases unmatched: 7. The CDR3 contains 16 residues. Germline CDR1 is KGHPV and CDR2 is FQNQEV (reference sequence). The CDR3 reads CASSPRLGGRQNTLYF. The covered CDR3 bases are TGTGCCAGCAGTCCTCGACTGGGGGGTAGGCAAAACACCTTGTAC.

With regard to this clone: Mouse names are used for the genes. The sequenced fragment ends 1 residue before the CDR3 boundary, so the rest is inferred from the germline J gene. V usage is TRBV13-3 and J usage is TRBJ2-4, with a weak D call TRBD2 (6 bases). This CDR3 has 15 residues. Germline V lookup: CDR1 NNHDY, CDR2 SYVADS. Trimming cost V 1 base and J 0 bases, with 9 bases left between them. The part of the CDR3 DNA that was read is TGTGCCAGCAGTGATTCCTGGGGCAGTCAAAACACCTTGTAC. This gives the protein CASSDSWGSQNTLY. The full CDR3 sequence reads CASSDSWGSQNTLYF.

For this clone: Germline and genes: mouse. The read ends 1 residue before the CDR3 terminus; that terminus is restored from the germline J gene. The gene calls are TRBV23 and TRBJ2-3; the DNA was not compared with TRBD2, the D call given in the table. CDR1 is KGHTA, CDR2 FQNQQP, per germline. This CDR3 is 15 amino acids long. The CDR3 DNA, read in part, is TGCTCCAGCAGTCAAGGGACTGGGGGGAGTGAAACGCTGTAT. Residues: CSSSQGTGGSETLY. In full, the CDR3 reads CSSSQGTGGSETLYF. Combining the CDR3 with reference TRBV23 and TRBJ2-3 gives the whole variable domain DAAVTQKPRYLIKMKGQEAEMKCIPEKGHTAVFWYQQKQSKELKFLIYFQNQQPLDQIDMVKERFSAVCPSSSLCSLGIRTCEAEDSALYLCSSSQGTGGSETLYFGSGTRLTVL.

About this clone itself: Genes here carry mouse names. The sequence runs out 1 residue before the end of the CDR3; the remainder is reconstructed from the germline J gene. The chain links TRBV16 to TRBJ2-7, with 9 bases identical to TRBD2. V shed 5 bases and J 3 bases; nucleotides not matched to a gene: 8. CDR3 length: 15 residues. Looked up from germline, CDR1 is SGHSA and CDR2 is FRNQAP. Partial CDR3 DNA: TGTGCAAGCAGCACCCGGGACTGGGCGCTCTATGAACAGTAC. Amino acid sequence: CASSTRDWALYEQY. The complete CDR3 sequence is CASSTRDWALYEQYF.

In its sample, this clone ranks as medium-sized. Mouse germline and gene names are used. The read terminates 1 residue ahead of where the CDR3 ends, so the germline J gene completes it. The chain links TRBV5 to TRBJ2-3; 10 bases agree with TRBD1. The ends lost 4 bases at V and 5 bases at J; junction bases unmatched: 3. Germline assignment: CDR1 LGHNA and CDR2 YNLKQL (reference sequence). The CDR3 covers 14 residues. CDR3 bases read: TGTGCCAGCAGCCTCGGGACAGGGGAAGAAACGCTGTAT. Translated: CASSLGTGEETLY. The whole CDR3 sequence is CASSLGTGEETLYF.

This clone was detected only a few times. All gene names here are mouse names. The missing CDR3 end, 1 residue past where the read stops, is filled in from the germline J gene. This sequence joins TRBV12-1 and TRBJ2-7, with a weak D call TRBD1 (5 bases). The V and J ends lost 0 bases and 7 bases respectively, with 9 bases between them. This CDR3 spans 12 amino acids. Germline lookup yields CDR1 SGHSN and CDR2 HYEKVE. The CDR3 bases that were read are TGTGCCAGCTCTCTCGTAGGGGTAGAACAGTAC. Translation: CASSLVGVEQY. The full CDR3 reads CASSLVGVEQYF.

This clone was picked up one time. Mouse gene names apply. The DNA ends 1 residue before the CDR3 does, and the rest of the CDR3 is filled in from the germline J gene. The chain combines TRBV19 with TRBJ2-5, with 8 positions matching TRBD2. This CDR3 comprises 15 residues. V was clipped by 4 bases and J by 1 base; unmatched bases: 5. Germline V gives CDR1 FNHDT, CDR2 SITEND (reference sequence). CDR3 loop: CASSLLGGDQDTQYF. The CDR3 bases that were read are TGTGCCAGCAGTCTTCTGGGGGGAGACCAAGACACCCAGTAC.

Comment on this clone: Genes here carry mouse names. The read halts 1 residue ahead of the CDR3 end, with the missing end drawn from the germline J gene. This sequence joins TRBV3 and TRBJ1-3; TRBD1 agrees at 9 bases. Trimming took 5 bases from V and 2 from J; bases not matched to a gene: 4. Germline V lookup: CDR1 SNHLY, CDR2 FYNGKV (reference sequence). This CDR3 is 15 amino acids long. The CDR3 DNA, read in part, is TGTGCCAGCAGCCTCCGGGACAGGGCTGGAAATACGCTCTAT. Translation: CASSLRDRAGNTLY. The full-length CDR3 reads as CASSLRDRAGNTLYF.

This clone counts as medium-sized. Mouse gene names apply. The CDR3 is cut off 1 residue early in the read; its end comes from the germline J gene. The chain carries TRBV20 and TRBJ2-2, with D maybe TRBD1 (6 bases). The germline V gene has CDR1 GFQATS and CDR2 STVNSAI. Trimming pared 2 bases from V and 4 bases from J, leaving 11 bases between. This CDR3 comprises 14 residues. CDR3 loop: CGARLQGSTGQLYF. The sequenced part of the CDR3 DNA is TGTGGTGCTAGGTTACAGGGCTCCACCGGGCAGCTCTAC.

Comments on this clone: Mouse gene names and germline throughout. The CDR3 end lies 1 residue beyond the end of the read and is filled in from the germline J gene. The chain uses TRBV29 and TRBJ2-7; 7 bases are a match to TRBD1. Losses at the gene ends were 6 bases for V and 0 bases for J; bases not matched to a gene: 2. The germline V gene has CDR1 MSHET and CDR2 SYDVDS. The CDR3 sequence is 13 residues long. The CDR3 is CASRTGSSYEQYF. The part of the CDR3 DNA that was read is TGTGCTAGCAGGACAGGGAGCTCCTATGAACAGTAC.

Details on this clone: The listed genes are named as in mouse. The read ends 1 residue shy of where the CDR3 ends; the end is completed using the germline J gene. This chain links TRBV26 with TRBJ2-4; no definite D call. The CDR3 loop spans 14 amino acids. Germline V gene lookup returns CDR1 KGHPV and CDR2 FQNQEV (reference sequence). V lost 2 bases and J lost 0, with 6 bases in between. Partial CDR3 DNA: TGTGCCAGCAGTCTGCCTACTAGTCAAAACACCTTGTAC. Protein product: CASSLPTSQNTLY. The full CDR3 sequence reads CASSLPTSQNTLYF.

A remark on this clone: Gene names are mouse gene names. The sequenced fragment ends 1 residue before the CDR3 boundary, so the rest is inferred from the germline J gene. V usage is TRBV3 and J usage is TRBJ1-3, with D perhaps matching TRBD1 (6 bases). V was clipped by 5 bases and J by 0 bases, with 8 bases between them. The CDR3 contains 14 residues. Per the germline V gene, CDR1 is SNHLY and CDR2 is FYNGKV (reference sequence). The CDR3 DNA, read in part, is TGTGCCAGCAGCGGACAGAATTCTGGAAATACGCTCTAT. This translates into CASSGQNSGNTLY. The whole CDR3 sequence reads CASSGQNSGNTLYF.

On this clone: Gene and germline names: mouse. The sequence runs out 1 residue before the end of the CDR3; the remainder is reconstructed from the germline J gene. The chain joins TRBV26 to TRBJ2-4; possibly TRBD2 for D (6 bases). Germline CDR1 reads KGHPV; CDR2 reads FQNQEV (reference sequence). V was cut by 3 bases and J by 3 bases, with 10 bases left in between. This CDR3 is built from 14 residues. Partial CDR3 DNA: TGTGCCAGCAGTCTTGGGGGAAGGCAAAACACCTTGTAC. This gives the protein CASSLGGRQNTLY. Given in full, the CDR3 is CASSLGGRQNTLYF.